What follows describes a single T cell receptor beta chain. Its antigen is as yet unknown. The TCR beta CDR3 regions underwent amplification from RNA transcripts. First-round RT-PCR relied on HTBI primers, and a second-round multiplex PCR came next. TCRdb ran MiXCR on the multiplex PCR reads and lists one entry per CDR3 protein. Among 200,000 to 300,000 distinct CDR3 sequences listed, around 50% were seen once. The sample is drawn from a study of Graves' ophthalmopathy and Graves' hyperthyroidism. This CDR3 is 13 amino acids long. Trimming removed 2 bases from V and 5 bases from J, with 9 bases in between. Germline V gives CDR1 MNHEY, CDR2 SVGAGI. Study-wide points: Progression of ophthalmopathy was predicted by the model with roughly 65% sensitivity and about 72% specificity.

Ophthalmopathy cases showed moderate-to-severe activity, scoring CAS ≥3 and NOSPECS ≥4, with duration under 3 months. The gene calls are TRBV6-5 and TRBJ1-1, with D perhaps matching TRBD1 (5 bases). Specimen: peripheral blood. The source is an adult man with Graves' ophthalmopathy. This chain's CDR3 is CASSYIGTTEAFF. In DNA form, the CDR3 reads TGTGCCAGCAGTTACATCGGGACGACTGAAGCTTTCTTT.